This TCR beta chain was sequenced for a study of cytomegalovirus exposure and HLA in healthy donors. With 60 Vbeta and 13 Jbeta primers, the PCR was carried out. Original data processing: The authors later counted tens of millions of unique TCR beta chains, 9 million to 14 million of them shared. The repertoire was sequenced with immunoSEQ multiplex PCR; TCRdb's copy has only in-frame clones and lacks some. The DNA gave D and trimming, while V, J and clone size come from that table. The sample shows 95,000 to 100,000 clones, under 80% of them seen only once. The specimen sequenced was PBMCs. This sequence was found in a middle-aged man in good health and CMV-seronegative.

CDR3 DNA sequence: TGTGCCAGCAGTATCACGACAGGCTTTCACACTGAAGCTTTCTTT. This translates into CASSITTGFHTEAFF. The rearrangement joins TRBV28 to TRBJ1-1; D perhaps matches TRBD1 (6 bases). The CDR3 has 15 residues. V dropped 5 bases and J dropped 3 bases, with 16 bases sitting between them. Germline CDR1 MDHEN, CDR2 SYDVKM.